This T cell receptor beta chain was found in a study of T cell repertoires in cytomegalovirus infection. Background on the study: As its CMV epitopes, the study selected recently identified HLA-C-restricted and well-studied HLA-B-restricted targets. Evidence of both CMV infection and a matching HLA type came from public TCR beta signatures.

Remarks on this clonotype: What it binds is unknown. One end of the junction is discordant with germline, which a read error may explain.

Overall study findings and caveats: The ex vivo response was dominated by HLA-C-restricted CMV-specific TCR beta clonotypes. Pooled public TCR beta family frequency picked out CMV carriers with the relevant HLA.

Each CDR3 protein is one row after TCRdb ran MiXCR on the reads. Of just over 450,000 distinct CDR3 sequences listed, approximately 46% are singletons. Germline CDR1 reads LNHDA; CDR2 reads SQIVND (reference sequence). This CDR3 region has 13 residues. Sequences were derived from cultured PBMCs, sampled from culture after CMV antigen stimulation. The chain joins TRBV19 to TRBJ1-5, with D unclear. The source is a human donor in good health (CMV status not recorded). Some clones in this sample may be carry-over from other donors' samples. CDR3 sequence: CARSEGYHQPQHF. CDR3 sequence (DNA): TGTGCCCGTAGTGAAGGGTACCATCAGCCCCAGCATTTT. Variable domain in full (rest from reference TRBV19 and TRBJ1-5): DGGITQSPKYLFRKEGQNVTLSCEQNLNHDAMYWYRQDPGQGLRLIYYSQIVNDFQKGDIAEGYSVSREKKESFPLTVTSAQKNPTAFYLCARSEGYHQPQHFGDGTRLSIL.